At least ten counts were recorded for the clone carrying this TCR beta chain. The target antigen is unknown. Germline CDR1 reads ENHRY; CDR2 reads SYGVKD. J was trimmed by 6 bases and V by 2 bases; bases with no gene match: 2. CDR3 length: 15 amino acids. The entry originates in a study of blood T cells in healthy people across ages. Whole-study results and caveats: The unsorted PBMCs prevented any conclusive comparison of naive versus antigen-experienced cells. Across the age range, TCR beta diversity per million T cells fell in a roughly linear way. Nothing was known about donor CMV status, and this possibly confounded expanded clonotype changes. As naive T cell percentage varied, TCR beta diversity correlated strongly with it.

The authors ran a second PCR of 7 to 11 cycles using a sample-barcoded 5' primer and a J-beta primer mix. TCRdb reanalysed the 5' RACE reads using MiXCR and keeps one entry per CDR3 protein. The sample carries about 1,500,000 distinct CDR3 sequences, 42% recorded once. The material sequenced was blood. The chain is built from TRBV10-3 and TRBJ2-3; TRBD2 matches 13 bases. The origin of this receptor is a woman between 18 and 30 years old in good health. The CDR3, as DNA: TGTGCCATCAGTGAGAGGGGACTAGCGGGGGATACGCAGTATTTT. The encoded protein is CAISERGLAGDTQYF.